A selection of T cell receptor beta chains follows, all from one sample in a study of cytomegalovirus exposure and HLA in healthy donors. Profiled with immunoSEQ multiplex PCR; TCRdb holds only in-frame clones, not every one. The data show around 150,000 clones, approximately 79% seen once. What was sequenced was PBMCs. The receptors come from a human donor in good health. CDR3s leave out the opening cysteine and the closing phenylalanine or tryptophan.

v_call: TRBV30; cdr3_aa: AWSSDLLNTEAF
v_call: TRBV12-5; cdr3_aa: ASGQGNSYNEQF
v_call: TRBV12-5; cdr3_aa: ASGYPGYEQY
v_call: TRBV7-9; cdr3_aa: ASSRSGTGLDEQY
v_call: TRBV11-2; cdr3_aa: ASSLGQGAPSTGELF
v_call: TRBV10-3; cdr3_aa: ATRPAGGVRQPQH
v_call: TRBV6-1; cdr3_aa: ASTTGGISSQPQH
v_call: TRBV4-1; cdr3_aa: ASSQTGAGLSTGELF
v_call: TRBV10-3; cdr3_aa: AISFNYGYT
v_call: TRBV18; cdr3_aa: ASSPGADRAGNTIY
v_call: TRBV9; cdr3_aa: ASSVAGKGNNYGYT
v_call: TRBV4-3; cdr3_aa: ASSRLETGLNEQF
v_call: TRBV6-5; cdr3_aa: ASIEGRAQY
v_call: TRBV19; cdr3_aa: ASSMGLAATDTQY
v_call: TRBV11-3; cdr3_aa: ASSQRSTQATEAF
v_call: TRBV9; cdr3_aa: ASSVGPRGYEQF
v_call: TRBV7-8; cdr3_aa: ASVPPGQWTYEQY
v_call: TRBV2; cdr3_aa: ASRQGGTGELF
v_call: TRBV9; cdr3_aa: ASSELAGGPVTQY
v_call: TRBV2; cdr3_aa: ASSEGLAGALQETQY
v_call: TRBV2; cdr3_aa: ASSDQTGGTDTQY
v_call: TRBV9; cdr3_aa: ASSVGSGSSYNEQF
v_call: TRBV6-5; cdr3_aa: ASSGTAAIGALH
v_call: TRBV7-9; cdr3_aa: ASSQLQGGEQY
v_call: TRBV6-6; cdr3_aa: ATVVPGLGTK
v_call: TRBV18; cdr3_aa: ASSPLRGWDTEAF
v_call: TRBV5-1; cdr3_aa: ASSLSESRPTGRGNIQY
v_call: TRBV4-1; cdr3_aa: ASGSGGSYEQY
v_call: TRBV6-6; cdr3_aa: ASSPWWAGVETQY
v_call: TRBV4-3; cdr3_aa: ASSQASGGNTQY
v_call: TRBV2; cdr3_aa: ASSGTGNTGELF
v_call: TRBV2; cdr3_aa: ASRPGGSAYLWEQY
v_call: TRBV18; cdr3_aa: ASSPQDRGNYGYT
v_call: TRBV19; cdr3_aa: ASSPRTLTQETQY
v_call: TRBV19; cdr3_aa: ASSLRRTNYEQY
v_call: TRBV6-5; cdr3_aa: ASRRQAYYGYT
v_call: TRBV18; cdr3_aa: ASSEEGRETQY
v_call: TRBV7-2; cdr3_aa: ASSFAGTGGNEQF
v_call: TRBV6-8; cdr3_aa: ASSYPKRQGP
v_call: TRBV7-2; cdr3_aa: ASSPARGEKLF
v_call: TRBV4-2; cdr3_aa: ASSQEAGWNEQF
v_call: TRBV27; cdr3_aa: ASSLSRGYISGTQY
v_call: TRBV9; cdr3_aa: ASSASGGLLGHLNTEAF
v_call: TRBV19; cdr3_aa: ASEDGQGLVTEAF
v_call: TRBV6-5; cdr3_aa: ASSYAQGLLLQTQY
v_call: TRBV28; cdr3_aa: ASGSQGSTGELF
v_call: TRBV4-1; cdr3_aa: ASSQVGQGAGYT
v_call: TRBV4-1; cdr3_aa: ASSQGQGSYEQY
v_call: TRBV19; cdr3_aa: ASSVSGKDGYT
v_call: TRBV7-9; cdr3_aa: SSSLVGLAHLDEQY
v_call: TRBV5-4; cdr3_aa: ASSSMTSGGETQY
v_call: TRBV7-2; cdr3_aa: ASSLAVGPGVNYEQY